These 5 T cell receptor beta chains share one sample of origin, sequenced in a study of cytomegalovirus exposure and HLA in healthy donors. The primer mix had 60 Vbeta and 13 Jbeta primers. Assay used: immunoSEQ multiplex PCR; TCRdb lists only in-frame clones, some missing. The sample includes 200,000 to 250,000 clones. Sequencing was performed on PBMCs. These receptors all come from a girl aged 2-15 years in good health and CMV-seropositive.

The rearrangement joins TRBV2 to TRBJ2-7; D remains unclear. V lost 4 bases, J lost 5 bases, and 12 bases lay in between. Germline V gives CDR1 SNHLY, CDR2 FYNNEI. The CDR3 spans 13 residues. The CDR3 DNA sequence: TGTGCCAGCAGTGGGCAGGAACAGAACGAGCAGTACTTC. As protein: CASSGQEQNEQYF. The full variable domain, completed using reference TRBV2 and TRBJ2-7, is EPEVTQTPSHQVTQMGQEVILRCVPISNHLYFYWYRQILGQKVEFLVSFYNNEISEKSEIFDDQFSVERPDGSNFTLKIRSTKLEDSAMYFCASSGQEQNEQYFGPGTRLTVT.

CDR3 in amino acids: CASGNAGGNTIYF. CDR3 DNA sequence: TGTGCCAGCGGTAATGCAGGGGGAAACACCATATATTTT. This chain joins TRBV2 and TRBJ1-3, with D perhaps matching TRBD1 (5 bases). Trimming stripped 8 bases from V and 4 bases from J, with 12 bases between. The germline CDR1 and CDR2 sequences are SNHLY and FYNNEI. The CDR3 has 13 residues.

The gene calls are TRBV29-1 and TRBJ2-2; the match to TRBD2 covers 10 bases. This CDR3 spans 15 amino acids. The V gene end was trimmed by 5 bases and the J gene end by 4 bases; junction bases not matched to a gene: 7. The germline CDR1 and CDR2 sequences are SQVTM and ANQGSEA. The chain's CDR3 is CSVSRLAGRTGELFF. The DNA for the CDR3 is TGCAGCGTTTCTAGACTAGCGGGTCGCACCGGGGAGCTGTTTTTT.

This chain joins TRBV18 and TRBJ1-5; D perhaps matches TRBD1 (5 bases). V was cut by 2 bases and J by 1 base, with 6 bases left in between. CDR1 and CDR2 from the germline V gene are KGHSH and LQKENI. The CDR3 runs to 14 residues. The DNA for the CDR3 is TGTGCCAGCTCACCAGGGGCCAGCAATCAGCCCCAGCATTTT. It specifies CASSPGASNQPQHF.

CDR3 nucleotide sequence: TGTGCCAGCAGTTTATCGCCGGGACAGGGGTCCTACGAGCAGTACTTC. It translates to CASSLSPGQGSYEQYF. The chain employs TRBV28 and TRBJ2-7; 10 bases map to TRBD1. The CDR3 consists of 16 residues. Germline V CDR1 and CDR2: MDHEN, SYDVKM. V gave up 1 base and J gave up 1 base; unmatched junction bases: 4.